The 6 T cell receptor beta chains in this list originate from one sample, sequenced in a study of blood T cell repertoires in COVID-19. Assay: immunoSEQ multiplex PCR; the TCRdb copy retains only in-frame clones and omits some. The table shows about 200,000 clones, with about 88% occurring only once. The sample consisted of peripheral blood. These receptors were taken from a man in his 60s with acute or convalescent COVID-19.

The chain has TRBV25-1 and TRBJ2-7; weak D call: TRBD1 (6 bases). Per germline, CDR1 MGHDK and CDR2 SYGVNS. The CDR3 covers 12 residues. V dropped 10 bases and J dropped 4 bases, with 14 bases sitting between them. The CDR3 loop is CANRDKSYEQYF. The CDR3 region has the DNA TGTGCCAACCGGGACAAGTCTTACGAGCAGTACTTC.

This chain connects TRBV6-5 to TRBJ1-3; 8 bases agree with TRBD1. The CDR3 runs to 13 residues. The V gene's germline CDR1 is MNHEY and CDR2 SVGAGI. The V gene end was trimmed by 6 bases and the J gene end by 5 bases; junction bases not matched to a gene: 3. As DNA, the CDR3 is TGTGCCAGCAGACGGACAGGGAGAAACACCATATATTTT. Translated: CASRRTGRNTIYF.

This clone was observed a single time. The chain joins TRBV3-1 (or the pseudogene TRBV3-2) to TRBJ1-4, with D tentatively TRBD1 (6 bases). Germline assignment: CDR1 LGHDT and CDR2 YNNKEL (reference sequence). CDR3 length: 14 residues. V lost 1 base and J lost 8, with 11 bases in between. The DNA for the CDR3 is TGTGCCAGCAGCCAAGCGGGGGGCGAGGAAAAACTGTTTTTT. As protein: CASSQAGGEEKLFF.

The DNA of the CDR3 is TGTGCCAGCAGTTTCCACGGACAGGGGGCTAATGAAAAACTGTTTTTT. This encodes CASSFHGQGANEKLFF. The chain has TRBV6-5 and TRBJ1-4, with 10 bases lining up with TRBD1. CDR1 and CDR2 from the germline V gene are MNHEY and SVGAGI. This CDR3 spans 16 amino acids. J lost 3 bases, V lost 4 bases, and 5 bases had no gene match.

Comment on this clone: The sample carries other DNA sequences with the same CDR3. V is TRBV6-5 and J is TRBJ1-1; tentatively, D is TRBD1 (5 bases). V was pared by 0 bases and J by 1 base, with 6 bases between. The CDR3 is 14 residues long. CDR1 and CDR2 from the germline V gene are MNHEY and SVGAGI. CDR3 region: CASSYSTGNTEAFF. CDR3 nucleotide sequence: TGTGCCAGCAGTTACTCCACAGGGAACACTGAAGCTTTCTTT.

V and J are TRBV5-1 and TRBJ1-1, with 10 bases identical to TRBD1. This CDR3 region has 15 residues. The V segment lost 5 bases and the J segment 5 bases; nucleotides outside the gene matches: 9. In germline, CDR1 is SGHRS, CDR2 YFSETQ. CDR3 protein: CASRVRPGQGTEAFF. The CDR3, as DNA: TGCGCCAGCAGGGTCAGGCCGGGACAGGGGACTGAAGCTTTCTTT.